This T cell receptor (beta chain) was identified during a study of technical replicates of blood from a handful of donors. Here immunoSEQ multiplex PCR was the method, and the copy in TCRdb shows in-frame clones only, minus some. The sample records some 49,000 clones, about 94% being singletons. The germline CDR1 and CDR2 sequences are SGHRS and YFSETQ. The CDR3 consists of 16 residues. Germline trimming cut 2 bases from V and 0 bases from J; bases unmatched to any gene: 4. The chain employs TRBV5-1 and TRBJ1-3, with 8 bases that match TRBD1. This clonotype originated in a human donor in good health. Some clones in this sample may be carry-over from other donors' samples. The sample was PBMCs. The CDR3, as DNA: TGCGCCAGCAGCTTTACAGGGGGGCTCTCTGGAAACACCATATATTTT. This sequence encodes CASSFTGGLSGNTIYF.